This T cell receptor (beta chain) derives from a study of pediatric ulcerative colitis. General study points: Compared with controls, ulcerative colitis showed greater blood-rectum clone sharing. Two rectal clonotypes were found only in ulcerative colitis patients, all of them.

The CDR3 extends over 15 amino acids. The germline V gene encodes CDR1 LNHDA and CDR2 SQIVND (reference sequence). Trimming cost V 4 bases and J 3 bases, with 16 bases left between them. The assay was run at survey level. Some clones are missing from TCRdb's copy, which holds only in-frame ones; the method was immunoSEQ multiplex PCR. Seen here are over 45,000 clones, about 78% observed once, and the top ten hold under 4%. About this clone: Its antigen is as yet unknown.

During colonoscopy, one to two rectal pinch biopsies were collected. Sequencing used gut tissue. The receptor's source is a girl aged 5-17 years with moderate ulcerative colitis. The chain combines TRBV19 with TRBJ2-7, with a tentative D call TRBD1 (6 bases). CDR3: CASSRNRDTNYEQYF. The DNA for the CDR3 is TGTGCCAGTAGTAGGAACCGGGACACCAACTACGAGCAGTACTTC.